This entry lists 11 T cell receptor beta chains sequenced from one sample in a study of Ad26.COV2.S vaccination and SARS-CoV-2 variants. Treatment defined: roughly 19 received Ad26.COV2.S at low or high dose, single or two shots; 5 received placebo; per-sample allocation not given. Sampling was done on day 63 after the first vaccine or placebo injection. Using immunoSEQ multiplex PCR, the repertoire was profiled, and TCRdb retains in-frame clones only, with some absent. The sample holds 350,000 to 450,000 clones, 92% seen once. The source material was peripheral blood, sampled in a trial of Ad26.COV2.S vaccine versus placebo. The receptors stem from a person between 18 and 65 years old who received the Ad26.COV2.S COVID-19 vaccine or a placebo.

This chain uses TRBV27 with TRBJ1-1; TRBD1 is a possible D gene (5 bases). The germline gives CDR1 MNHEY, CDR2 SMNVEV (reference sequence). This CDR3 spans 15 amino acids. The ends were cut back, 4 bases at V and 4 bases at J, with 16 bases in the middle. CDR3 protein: CASSSTAGYGTEAFF. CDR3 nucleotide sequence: TGTGCCAGCAGTTCAACGGCAGGGTATGGCACTGAAGCTTTCTTT.

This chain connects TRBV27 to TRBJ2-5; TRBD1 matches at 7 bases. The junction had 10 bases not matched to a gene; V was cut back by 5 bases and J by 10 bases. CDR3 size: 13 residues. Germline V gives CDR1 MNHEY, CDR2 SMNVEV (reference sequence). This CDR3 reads CASSPHRQGNQYF. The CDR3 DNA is TGTGCCAGCAGTCCACACCGACAGGGCAACCAGTACTTC.

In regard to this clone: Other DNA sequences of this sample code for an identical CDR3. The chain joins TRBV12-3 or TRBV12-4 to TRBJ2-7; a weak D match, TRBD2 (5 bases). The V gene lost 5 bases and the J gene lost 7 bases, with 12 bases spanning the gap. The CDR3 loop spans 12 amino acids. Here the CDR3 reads CASSPTGYEQYF. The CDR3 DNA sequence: TGTGCCAGCAGTCCGACGGGATATGAGCAGTACTTC.

Here the CDR3 reads CASSQSWGRALNSPLHF. The CDR3 region has the DNA TGTGCCAGCAGCCAATCTTGGGGTAGGGCCCTTAATTCACCCCTCCACTTT. The V gene is TRBV3-1 (or the pseudogene TRBV3-2), the J gene TRBJ1-6; D call uncertain. Trimming removed 2 bases at V and 6 bases at J, with 17 bases between. The CDR3 is 17 amino acids. From germline, CDR1 is LGHDT and CDR2 YNNKEL (reference sequence).

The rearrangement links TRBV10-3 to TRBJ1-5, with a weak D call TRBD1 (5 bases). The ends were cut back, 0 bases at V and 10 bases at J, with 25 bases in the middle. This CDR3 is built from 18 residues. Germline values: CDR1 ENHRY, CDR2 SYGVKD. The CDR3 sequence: CAISESDSGLQVPEPQHF. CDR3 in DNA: TGTGCCATCAGTGAGTCGGATTCAGGGCTACAGGTCCCCGAACCCCAGCATTTT.

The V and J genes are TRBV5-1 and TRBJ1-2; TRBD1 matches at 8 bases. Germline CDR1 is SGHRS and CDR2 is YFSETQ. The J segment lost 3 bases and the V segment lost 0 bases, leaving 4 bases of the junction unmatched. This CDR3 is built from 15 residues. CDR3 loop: CASSLAGDRYYGYTF. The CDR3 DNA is TGCGCCAGCAGCTTGGCCGGGGACAGGTACTATGGCTACACCTTC.

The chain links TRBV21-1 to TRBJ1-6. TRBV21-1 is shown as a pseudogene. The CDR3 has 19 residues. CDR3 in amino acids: CASSTGATLPSSYNSPLHF. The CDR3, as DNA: TGTGCCAGCAGCACGGGAGCTACACTCCCTAGCTCCTATAATTCACCCCTCCACTTT.

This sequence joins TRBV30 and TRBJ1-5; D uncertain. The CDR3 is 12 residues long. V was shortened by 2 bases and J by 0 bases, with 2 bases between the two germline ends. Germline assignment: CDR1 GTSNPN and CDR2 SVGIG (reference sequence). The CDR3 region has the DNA TGTGCCTGGAGTAGTAGCAATCAGCCCCAGCATTTT. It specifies CAWSSSNQPQHF. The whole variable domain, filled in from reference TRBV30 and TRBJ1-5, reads SQTIHQWPATLVQPVGSPLSLECTVEGTSNPNLYWYRQAAGRGLQLLFYSVGIGQISSEVPQNLSASRPQDRQFILSSKKLLLSDSGFYLCAWSSSNQPQHFGDGTRLSIL.

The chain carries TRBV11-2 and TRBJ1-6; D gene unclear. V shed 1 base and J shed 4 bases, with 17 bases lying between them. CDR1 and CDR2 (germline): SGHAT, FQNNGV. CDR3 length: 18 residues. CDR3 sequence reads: CASSLVFAGIQYNSPLHF. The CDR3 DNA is TGTGCCAGCAGCTTAGTATTTGCGGGGATTCAGTATAATTCACCCCTCCACTTT.

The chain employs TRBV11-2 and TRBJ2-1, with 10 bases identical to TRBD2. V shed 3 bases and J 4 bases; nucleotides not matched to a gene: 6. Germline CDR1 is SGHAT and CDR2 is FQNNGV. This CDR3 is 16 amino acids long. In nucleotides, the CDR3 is TGTGCCAGCAGCTTCGGAGCGGGGGGGCGGTACAATGAGCAGTTCTTC. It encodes CASSFGAGGRYNEQFF.

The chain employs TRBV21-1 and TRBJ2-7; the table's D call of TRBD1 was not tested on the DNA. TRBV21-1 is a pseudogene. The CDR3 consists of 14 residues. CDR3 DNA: TGTGCCACCAAAAGGGGAAATAAGGTCTACGAGCAGTACTTC. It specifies CATKRGNKVYEQYF.